These T cell receptor beta chains were read from a single sample in a study of T cells after yellow fever vaccination. MiXCR was run by TCRdb on the 5' RACE reads, yielding one entry per CDR3 protein. The sample carries 450,000 to 550,000 distinct CDR3 sequences, 15% to 20% recorded once. Sample: PBMCs, taken 15 days after the yellow fever booster vaccination. These receptors originate from a man in his thirties or forties who received the YFV17D yellow fever vaccine. Both conserved end residues are part of each CDR3. D genes are given only for firm matches. Size tells how often a clone was seen (once, few, many) or the class of an expanded clone, and some rows leave it out.

d_gene,j_gene,abundance,v_gene,CDR3nt,CDR3aa
.,TRBJ1-3,many,TRBV7-9,TGTGCCAGAGGGGGAGTGGAGGCTGGAAACACCATATATTTT,CARGGVEAGNTIYF
TRBD1,TRBJ1-1,.,TRBV18,TGTGCCAGCTCACAAACCGGGACAGGGGGCACTGAAGCTTTCTTT,CASSQTGTGGTEAFF
.,TRBJ2-1,.,TRBV4-2,TGTGCCAGCAGCCAAGATCCCCCGTTTAGCTACAATGAGCAGTTCTTC,CASSQDPPFSYNEQFF
.,TRBJ2-3,.,TRBV7-2,TGTGCCACCTCGGGCGGATTAAGCACAGATACGCAGTATTTT,CATSGGLSTDTQYF
.,TRBJ2-2,.,TRBV20-1,TGCAGTGCTAGATCGACTCCGACGAACACCGGGGAGCTGTTTTTT,CSARSTPTNTGELFF
.,TRBJ2-2,.,TRBV10-3,TGTGCCATCGGCGACAGAAACACCGGGGAGCTGTTTTTT,CAIGDRNTGELFF
.,TRBJ2-3,few,TRBV10-2,TGCGCCAGCAGATTAGGGCTTACCACAGATACGCAGTATTTT,CASRLGLTTDTQYF
TRBD2,TRBJ2-1,few,TRBV6-2/TRBV6-3,TGTGCCAGCAGGGAAACTAGCGGGAGCTACAATGAGCAGTTCTTC,CASRETSGSYNEQFF
.,TRBJ2-5,.,TRBV12-3/TRBV12-4,TGTGCCAGCAGCCACGGCCGGCAGGGGGAGACCCAGTACTTC,CASSHGRQGETQYF
.,TRBJ1-1,.,TRBV5-5,TGTGCCAGCAGCTTGGTAGGTCCCACAAACACTGAAGCTTTCTTT,CASSLVGPTNTEAFF
.,TRBJ2-7,.,TRBV28,TGTGCCAGCAGGACCTACAGAGAGCAGTACTTC,CASRTYREQYF
TRBD2,TRBJ2-1,.,TRBV11-3,TGTGCCAGCAGCTCAAGACAGCGGGAGAAGAACAATGAGCAGTTCTTC,CASSSRQREKNNEQFF
.,TRBJ2-1,few,TRBV18,TGTGCCAGCTCAGCGGGCCCCCCGCGGTACAATGAGCAGTTCTTC,CASSAGPPRYNEQFF
TRBD2,TRBJ2-3,few,TRBV20-1,TGCAGTGCTACAGGACTAGCGGGAGCGGTAGATACGCAGTATTTT,CSATGLAGAVDTQYF
.,TRBJ2-4,few,TRBV5-1,TGCGCCAGCAGCTTGCTCTACCCGGGGGAGGACATTCAGTACTTC,CASSLLYPGEDIQYF
TRBD2,TRBJ2-2,.,TRBV12-3/TRBV12-4,TGTGCCAGCAGGAGAAGCCGGGGGGTGGCCACCGGGGAGCTGTTTTTT,CASRRSRGVATGELFF
.,TRBJ2-5,.,TRBV5-1,TGCGCCAGCAGCTTGGGGGCAGGAATTCAAGAGACCCAGTACTTC,CASSLGAGIQETQYF